Detailed here is one T cell receptor (beta chain). Antigen unknown. The record originates from a study of cytomegalovirus exposure and HLA in healthy donors. The CDR3 sequence is 16 residues long. Germline V gives CDR1 LNHDA, CDR2 SQIVND (reference sequence). The V gene lost 0 bases and the J gene lost 3 bases, with 13 bases spanning the gap. This PCR relied on a set of 60 Vbeta primers and 13 Jbeta primers. The data were produced by immunoSEQ multiplex PCR, yet TCRdb's version contains in-frame clones alone and is incomplete. The sample carries about 140,000 clones, 80% recorded once. Study-wide findings and caveats: The study carried out a later analysis of TCR beta sequences. It associated 15,000 to 20,000 of them with specific HLA alleles at a false discovery rate of 0.05.

This TCR was sampled from a male donor in good health and CMV-seronegative. The chain links TRBV19 to TRBJ2-3; perhaps TRBD2 as D (6 bases). Source material: PBMCs. CDR3 loop: CASSIDIWGVTDTQYF. CDR3 DNA sequence: TGTGCCAGTAGTATAGATATTTGGGGGGTAACAGATACGCAGTATTTT.